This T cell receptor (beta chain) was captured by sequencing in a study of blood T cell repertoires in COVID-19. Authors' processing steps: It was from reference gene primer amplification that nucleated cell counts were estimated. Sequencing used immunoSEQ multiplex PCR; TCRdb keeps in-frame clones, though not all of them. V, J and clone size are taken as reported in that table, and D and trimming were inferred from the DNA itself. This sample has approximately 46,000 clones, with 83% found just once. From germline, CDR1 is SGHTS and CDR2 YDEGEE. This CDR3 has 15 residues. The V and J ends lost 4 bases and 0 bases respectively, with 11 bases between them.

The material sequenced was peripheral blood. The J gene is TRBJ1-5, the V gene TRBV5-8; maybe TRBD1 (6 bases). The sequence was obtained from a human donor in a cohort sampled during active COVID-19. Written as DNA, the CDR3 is TGTGCCAGCAGCCCACAGGGTTTTAGCAATCAGCCCCAGCATTTT. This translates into CASSPQGFSNQPQHF.